This paragraph reports one T cell receptor (beta chain). This clone's antigen is unknown. Base qualities are not provided; no much larger clone lies one nucleotide away. The germline V gene (reference sequence) supplies CDR1 DFQATT and CDR2 SNEGSKA. Trimming leaves V shorter by 5 bases and J shorter by 4 bases, with the junction holding 3 bases beyond the gene matches. The CDR3 sequence holds 14 residues, the cysteine and phenylalanine included. The sequence is cut down to CDR3 DNA, 42 bases in frame from base 1. In the paper's terms, the treatment or condition label means: live attenuated yellow fever vaccine strain. Two biological replicates of bulk PBMCs were collected at each blood-draw timepoint. PBMCs were isolated from peripheral blood using a standard Ficoll-Paque protocol. RNA was extracted with TriZol from bulk PBMCs, CD4 and CD8 fractions, and dextramer-positive and dextramer-negative fractions.

This entry comes from a study of T cells after yellow fever vaccination (dated by TCRdb to about 2019). Broadly, across the study: Libraries from fractions with low cell numbers were prepared with the SMART-Seq v4 Ultra Low Input RNA kit. Two healthy male donors, one aged 18 to 30 and one aged 30 to 40 years, made up the cohort. To follow T-cell clones before and after both primary and booster YFV17D yellow fever vaccination, bulk TCR alpha and beta repertoires underwent longitudinal sequencing. Blood was collected at multiple timepoints before and after primary and secondary immunization, and bulk PBMC replicates and cell subsets were isolated. The investigation overall reported the following: The study included only a couple of donors, which limits how far the findings can be generalized. The secondary T-cell response was weaker than the primary response but faster, peaking on day 5 instead of day 15. After the booster, most clones that had expanded after primary vaccination were detected again (approximately 96% of CD4 and more than 80% of CD8), suggesting broad maintenance of memory. Computational filtering was required because FACS-sorted repertoires could contain abundant contaminating clonotypes from the bulk population. A small share of clonotypes was detected in both CD4 and CD8 compartments, with the overlap likely arising from convergent recombination.

Synthesis of TCR cDNA relied on 5'RACE template switching, a step that introduced a universal primer site along with unique molecular identifiers. Priming for cDNA synthesis came from both the TCR alpha and TCR beta constant segments. Library amplification involved two PCR steps, and the second step added sample barcodes and sequencing adapters. Libraries were sequenced on Illumina HiSeq 2500 (2x100 bp) or NovaSeq (2x150 bp). For the original study's pipeline: Demultiplexing of reads and collapsing into UMI consensus sequences were performed with MIGEC, and V(D)J alignment was carried out with MiXCR. Clonotypes responding to the vaccine were identified with edgeR on replicate PBMC samples, with the criteria of FDR below 0.01 and a log2 fold change above 5 up to day 15. Each bulk clonotype was labeled CD4 or CD8 based on which sequenced repertoire, CD4 or CD8, contained the clonotype at higher abundance. TCRdb reran the public reads through fastp at Q25 and MiXCR, keeping productive beta chains. CDR3 protein duplicates are merged, each entry listing the most common genes and DNA. The V and J calls follow TCRdb's processing rather than the paper's. The table for this sample lists about 360,000 distinct CDR3 sequences; 6.2% of them were counted only once. The top ten clonotypes cover 14% to 15% of the sample.

The chain is made from TRBV20-1 and TRBJ2-1, and 12 junction bases match TRBD2. The sequenced sample was PBMCs, obtained 5 days after the yellow fever booster vaccination. This receptor was taken from a young man who received the YFV17D yellow fever vaccine. The nucleotide sequence reads TGCAGTGCTGGACTAGCGGGACTATACAATGAGCAGTTCTTC. Translation gives CSAGLAGLYNEQFF.